The rows below give T cell receptor beta chains drawn from one sample of a study of neurological immune-mediated disorders. TCRdb reprocessed the 5' RACE reads with MiXCR, giving one entry per CDR3 protein. In the table there are just under 60,000 distinct CDR3 sequences, 2% to 3% of which are singletons. The sequencing sample was made of PBMCs. All receptors derive from a man in his forties or fifties with multiple sclerosis. CDR3s include the opening cysteine and the closing phenylalanine or tryptophan. Each record gives: J gene, V gene, CDR3 protein.

>TRBJ1-4|TRBV5-1
CASSRQGPTNEKLFF
>TRBJ1-2|TRBV20-1
CSAIREDGYTF
>TRBJ2-7|TRBV20-1
CSARFSGRAYEQYF
>TRBJ2-5|TRBV7-2
CASSSAGGPRTQYF
>TRBJ1-2|TRBV2
CASRKGQGDYGYTF
>TRBJ1-4|TRBV4-1
CASSPRTGATNEKLFF
>TRBJ1-2|TRBV5-1
CASSLVTGPRGGYTF
>TRBJ1-5|TRBV4-3
CASSQGVGPSNQPQHF
>TRBJ1-1|TRBV6-6
CASSQTGLNTEAFF
>TRBJ1-5|TRBV5-8
CASSRDRDQPQHF
>TRBJ2-7|TRBV5-1
CASSLFSYEQYF
>TRBJ1-1|TRBV5-1
CASSLAGEGTEAFF
>TRBJ1-1|TRBV4-1
CASSQEPQRNTEAFF
>TRBJ2-7|TRBV20-1
CSAPDPGQGYEQYF
>TRBJ1-5|TRBV20-1
CSATDRVYQPQHF
>TRBJ1-6|TRBV6-2/TRBV6-3
CASSYRRGAYNSPLHF
>TRBJ1-1|TRBV3-1
CASSPYGGRAEAFF
>TRBJ1-1|TRBV7-9
CASSLGGAGTEAFF
>TRBJ2-3|TRBV29-1
CSGALSDTQYF
>TRBJ1-1|TRBV7-9
CASSGTEEAFF
>TRBJ1-5|TRBV4-1
CASSQDRADNQPQHF
>TRBJ2-1|TRBV3-1
CASSQDLGRAGLYNEQFF
>TRBJ1-2|TRBV7-2
CASSLDMAGYTF
>TRBJ2-2|TRBV14
CASSLPGGGTGELFF
>TRBJ2-7|TRBV5-1
CASSFTSEVSHEQYF
>TRBJ1-2|TRBV10-3
CAISSGGMGYGYTF
>TRBJ2-4|TRBV20-1
CSAFVEDLAKNIQYF
>TRBJ2-1|TRBV7-2
CASSPHAGSDEQFF
>TRBJ2-1|TRBV20-1
CSASASGDPNEQFF
>TRBJ2-3|TRBV6-5
CASSTSSRADTQYF
>TRBJ2-1|TRBV24-1
CATSDPLAGFRDAYNEQFF
>TRBJ1-6|TRBV5-6
CASSLSAGQGHNSPLHF
>TRBJ2-5|TRBV7-2
CASSPTLRETQYF
>TRBJ2-5|TRBV3-1
CASSQGLAGDLETQYF
>TRBJ1-2|TRBV7-2
CASSPVGQRANYGYTF
>TRBJ2-7|TRBV20-1
CSASRAPGTSLDEQYF
>TRBJ1-2|TRBV7-2
CASSLPRGYGYTF
>TRBJ2-5|TRBV7-9
CASSLRTSGGRRQETQYF
>TRBJ1-1|TRBV5-6
CASSPTGGWNTEAFF
>TRBJ1-2|TRBV5-1
CASTATGGDYGYTF
>TRBJ2-1|TRBV5-1
CASSLMGLGVNEQFF
>TRBJ1-5|TRBV11-2
CASSPSANKTQNF
>TRBJ2-4|TRBV4-1
CASSTRFFDIQYF
>TRBJ1-1|TRBV5-6
CASSLAGGDTEAFF